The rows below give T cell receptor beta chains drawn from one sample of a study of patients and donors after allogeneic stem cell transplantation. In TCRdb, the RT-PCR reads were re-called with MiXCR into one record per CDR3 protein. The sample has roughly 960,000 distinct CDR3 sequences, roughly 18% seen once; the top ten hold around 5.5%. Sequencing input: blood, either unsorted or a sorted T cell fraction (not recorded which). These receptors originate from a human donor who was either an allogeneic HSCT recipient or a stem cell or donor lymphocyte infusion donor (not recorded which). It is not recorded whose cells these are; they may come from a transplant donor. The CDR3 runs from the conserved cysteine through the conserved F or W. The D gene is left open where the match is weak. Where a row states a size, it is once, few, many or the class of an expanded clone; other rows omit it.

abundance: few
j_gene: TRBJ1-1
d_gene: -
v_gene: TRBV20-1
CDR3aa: CSARDSRGSTEAFF
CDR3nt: TGCAGTGCTAGAGATTCCAGGGGATCCACTGAAGCTTTCTTT

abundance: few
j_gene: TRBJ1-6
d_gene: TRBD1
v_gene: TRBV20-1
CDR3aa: CSASQQGAWNSPLHF
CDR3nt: TGCAGTGCGAGTCAACAGGGGGCCTGGAATTCACCCCTCCACTTT

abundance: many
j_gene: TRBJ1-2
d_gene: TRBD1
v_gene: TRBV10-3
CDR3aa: CAISESRGQKDTF
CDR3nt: TGTGCCATCAGTGAGTCGAGGGGGCAAAAGGACACCTTC

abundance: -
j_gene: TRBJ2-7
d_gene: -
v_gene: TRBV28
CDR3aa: CASSPTTGEREYEQYF
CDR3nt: TGTGCCAGCAGTCCAACTACAGGAGAAAGAGAATACGAGCAGTACTTC

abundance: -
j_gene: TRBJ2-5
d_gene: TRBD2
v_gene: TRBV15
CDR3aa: CATQEGLAAQETQYF
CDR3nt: TGTGCCACCCAAGAAGGACTAGCGGCCCAAGAGACCCAGTACTTC

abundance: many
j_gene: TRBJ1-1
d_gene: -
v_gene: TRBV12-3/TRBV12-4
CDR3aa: CASSFWGIGTEAFF
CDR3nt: TGTGCCAGCAGTTTCTGGGGAATAGGCACTGAAGCTTTCTTT

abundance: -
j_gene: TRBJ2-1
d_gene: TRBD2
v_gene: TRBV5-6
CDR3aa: CASSYGGVINEQFF
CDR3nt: TGTGCCAGCAGCTACGGGGGGGTAATCAATGAGCAGTTCTTC

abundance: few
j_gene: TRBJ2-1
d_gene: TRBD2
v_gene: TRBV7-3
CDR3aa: CASSPVAGGRDEQFF
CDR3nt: TGTGCCAGCAGCCCGGTAGCGGGAGGAAGGGATGAGCAGTTCTTC

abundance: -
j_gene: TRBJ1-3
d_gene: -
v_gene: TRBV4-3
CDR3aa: CASSLQPGLGSGNTIYF
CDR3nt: TGCGCCAGCAGCCTCCAACCCGGTCTCGGCTCTGGAAACACCATATATTTT

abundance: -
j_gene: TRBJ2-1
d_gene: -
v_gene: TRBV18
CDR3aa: CASSVVASHYNEQFF
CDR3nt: TGTGCCAGCTCAGTTGTGGCCTCACACTACAATGAGCAGTTCTTC

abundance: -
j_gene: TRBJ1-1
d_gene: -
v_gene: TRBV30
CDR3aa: CAWSAGSEAFF
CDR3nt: TGTGCCTGGAGCGCGGGCTCTGAAGCTTTCTTT

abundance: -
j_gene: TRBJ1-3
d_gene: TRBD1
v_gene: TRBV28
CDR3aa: CASKTGSIISGNTIYF
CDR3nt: TGTGCCAGCAAGACAGGGTCCATTATCTCTGGAAACACCATATATTTT

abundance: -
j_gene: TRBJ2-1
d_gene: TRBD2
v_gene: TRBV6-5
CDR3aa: CASSYGAGGTTEQFF
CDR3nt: TGTGCCAGCAGTTACGGGGCGGGGGGGACTACTGAGCAGTTCTTC

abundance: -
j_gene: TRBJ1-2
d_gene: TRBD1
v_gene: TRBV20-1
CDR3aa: CSASQQGNGYTF
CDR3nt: TGCAGTGCTAGTCAACAGGGGAATGGCTACACCTTC

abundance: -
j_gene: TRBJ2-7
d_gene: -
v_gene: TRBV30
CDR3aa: CAWSYPGRHYEQYF
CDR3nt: TGTGCCTGGTCTTATCCGGGACGGCATTACGAGCAGTACTTC

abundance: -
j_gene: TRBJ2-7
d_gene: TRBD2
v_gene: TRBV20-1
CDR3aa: CSANLGLGDEQYF
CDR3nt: TGCAGTGCCAATCTGGGACTAGGCGACGAGCAGTACTTC

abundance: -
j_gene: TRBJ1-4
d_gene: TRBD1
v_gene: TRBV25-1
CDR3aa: CASARGATNEKLFF
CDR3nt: TGTGCCAGCGCCAGGGGGGCAACTAATGAAAAACTGTTTTTT

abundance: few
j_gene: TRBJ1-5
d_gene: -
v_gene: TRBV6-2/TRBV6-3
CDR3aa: CASSMGGNGNQPQHF
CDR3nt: TGTGCCAGCAGTATGGGGGGAAACGGCAATCAGCCCCAGCATTTT

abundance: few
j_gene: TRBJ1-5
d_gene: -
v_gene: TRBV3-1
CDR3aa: CASSRGRLQDQPQHF
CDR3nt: TGTGCCAGCAGCCGGGGACGGCTTCAGGATCAGCCCCAGCATTTT

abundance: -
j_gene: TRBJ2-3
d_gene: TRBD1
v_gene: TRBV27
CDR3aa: CASSFGTGRTDTQYF
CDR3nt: TGTGCCAGCAGTTTCGGGACAGGACGCACAGATACGCAGTATTTT

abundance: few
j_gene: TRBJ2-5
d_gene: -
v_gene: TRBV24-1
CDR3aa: CAIRDNQETQYF
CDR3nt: TGTGCCATTAGGGACAACCAAGAGACCCAGTACTTC

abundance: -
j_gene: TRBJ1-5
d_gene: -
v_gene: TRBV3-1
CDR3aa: CASSQAGTRNQPQHF
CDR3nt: TGTGCCAGCAGCCAGGCCGGGACAAGAAATCAGCCCCAGCATTTT

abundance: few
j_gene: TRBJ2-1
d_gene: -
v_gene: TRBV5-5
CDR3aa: CASSPSPGVGEQFF
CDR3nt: TGTGCCAGCAGCCCCAGTCCAGGGGTGGGTGAGCAGTTCTTC

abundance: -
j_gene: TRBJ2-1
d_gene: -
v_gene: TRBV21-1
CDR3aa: CASSKVLGGLVTGNEQFF
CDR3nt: TGTGCCAGCAGCAAAGTGCTGGGGGGACTAGTTACGGGCAATGAGCAGTTCTTC

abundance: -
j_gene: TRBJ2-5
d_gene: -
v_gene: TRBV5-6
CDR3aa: CASSFLRGRETQYF
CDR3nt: TGTGCCAGCAGCTTCTTACGGGGGAGGGAGACCCAGTACTTC

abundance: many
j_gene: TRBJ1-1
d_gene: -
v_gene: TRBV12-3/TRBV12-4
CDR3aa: CASTWDRLNTEAFF
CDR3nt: TGTGCCAGCACCTGGGACCGATTGAACACTGAAGCTTTCTTT

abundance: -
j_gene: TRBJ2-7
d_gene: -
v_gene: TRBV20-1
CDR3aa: CSARHTTTTQGSSYEQYF
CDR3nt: TGCAGTGCTAGACATACAACTACCACCCAGGGAAGCTCCTACGAGCAGTACTTC

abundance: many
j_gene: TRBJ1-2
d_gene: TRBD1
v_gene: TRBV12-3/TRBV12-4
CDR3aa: CASSPTRDRGNYGYTF
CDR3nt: TGTGCCAGCAGTCCGACCCGGGACAGGGGTAACTATGGCTACACCTTC

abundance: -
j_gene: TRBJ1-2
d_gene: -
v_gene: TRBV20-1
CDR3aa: CSARGALANYGYTF
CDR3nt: TGCAGTGCGAGAGGGGCCTTAGCTAACTATGGCTACACCTTC

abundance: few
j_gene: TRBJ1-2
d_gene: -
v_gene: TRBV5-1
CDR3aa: CASSLRTKHGYTF
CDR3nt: TGCGCCAGCAGCTTGCGGACAAAGCACGGCTACACCTTC

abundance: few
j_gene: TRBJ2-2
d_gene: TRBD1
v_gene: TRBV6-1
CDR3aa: CASSQMDRVVTGELFF
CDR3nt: TGTGCCAGCAGTCAAATGGACAGGGTGGTGACCGGGGAGCTGTTTTTT

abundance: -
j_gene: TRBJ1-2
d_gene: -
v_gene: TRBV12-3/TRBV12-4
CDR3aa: CASTLGRGGYTF
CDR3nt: TGTGCCAGCACCCTAGGACGAGGGGGCTACACCTTC

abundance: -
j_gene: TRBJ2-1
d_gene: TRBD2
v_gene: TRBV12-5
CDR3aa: CASAGGLAGGPGEQFF
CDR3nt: TGTGCTAGTGCCGGCGGACTAGCGGGAGGTCCAGGTGAGCAGTTCTTC

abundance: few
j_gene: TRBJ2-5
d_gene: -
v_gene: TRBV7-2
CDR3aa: CASSLLGGALETQYF
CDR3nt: TGTGCCAGCAGCCTTTTAGGCGGGGCTCTTGAGACCCAGTACTTC

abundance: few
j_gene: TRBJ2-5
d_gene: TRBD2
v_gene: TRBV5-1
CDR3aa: CASSLRGVEETQYF
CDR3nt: TGCGCCAGCAGCTTACGGGGGGTGGAAGAGACCCAGTACTTC

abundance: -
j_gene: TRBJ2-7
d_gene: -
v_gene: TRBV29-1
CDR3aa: CSALARGAVSYEQYF
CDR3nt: TGCAGCGCTCTGGCCAGGGGCGCGGTTTCCTACGAGCAGTACTTC

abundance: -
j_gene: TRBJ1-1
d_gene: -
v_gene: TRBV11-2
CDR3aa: CASSLDRTGGTEAFF
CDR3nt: TGTGCCAGCAGCTTAGATAGGACTGGGGGGACTGAAGCTTTCTTT

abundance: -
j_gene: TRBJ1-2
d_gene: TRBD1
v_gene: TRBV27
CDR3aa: CASRGRDRGTNYGYTF
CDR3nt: TGTGCCAGCAGGGGACGGGACAGGGGGACTAACTATGGCTACACCTTC

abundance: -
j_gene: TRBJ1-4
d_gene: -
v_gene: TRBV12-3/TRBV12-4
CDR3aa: CASSLLSEKLFF
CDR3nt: TGTGCCAGCAGTTTACTGAGTGAAAAACTGTTTTTT

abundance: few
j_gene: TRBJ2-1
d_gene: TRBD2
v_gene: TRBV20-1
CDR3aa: CSATRLAGRDNEQFF
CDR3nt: TGCAGTGCTACCCGACTAGCGGGGAGGGACAATGAGCAGTTCTTC

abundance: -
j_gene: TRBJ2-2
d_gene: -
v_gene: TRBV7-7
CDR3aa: CASSFWDNTGELFF
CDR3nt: TGTGCTAGCAGCTTTTGGGACAACACCGGGGAGCTGTTTTTT

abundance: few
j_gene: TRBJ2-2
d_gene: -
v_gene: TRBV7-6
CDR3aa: CASSARVVGHRKLGNTGELFF
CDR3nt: TGTGCCAGCAGCGCCAGGGTAGTAGGACACCGTAAACTGGGGAACACCGGGGAGCTGTTTTTT

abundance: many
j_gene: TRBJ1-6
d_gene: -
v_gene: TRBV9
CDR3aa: CASSVGQVIADNSPLHF
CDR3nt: TGTGCCAGCAGCGTAGGACAGGTCATAGCGGATAATTCACCCCTCCACTTT

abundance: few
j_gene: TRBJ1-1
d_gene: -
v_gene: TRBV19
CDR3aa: CASTTPRLDTEAFF
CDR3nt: TGTGCCAGTACCACCCCCAGGTTGGATACCGAAGCTTTCTTT

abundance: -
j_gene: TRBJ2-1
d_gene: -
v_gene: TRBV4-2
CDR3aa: CASSQDQRSHDEQFF
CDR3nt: TGTGCCAGCAGCCAAGACCAGCGATCCCACGATGAGCAGTTCTTC

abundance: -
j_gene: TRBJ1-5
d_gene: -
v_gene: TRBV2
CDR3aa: CASSPTFRGHQPQHF
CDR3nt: TGTGCCAGCAGTCCCACATTTAGGGGACATCAGCCCCAGCATTTT

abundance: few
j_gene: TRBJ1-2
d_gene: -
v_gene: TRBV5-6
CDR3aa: CASSLWDYGYTF
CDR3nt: TGTGCCAGCAGCTTGTGGGACTATGGCTACACCTTC